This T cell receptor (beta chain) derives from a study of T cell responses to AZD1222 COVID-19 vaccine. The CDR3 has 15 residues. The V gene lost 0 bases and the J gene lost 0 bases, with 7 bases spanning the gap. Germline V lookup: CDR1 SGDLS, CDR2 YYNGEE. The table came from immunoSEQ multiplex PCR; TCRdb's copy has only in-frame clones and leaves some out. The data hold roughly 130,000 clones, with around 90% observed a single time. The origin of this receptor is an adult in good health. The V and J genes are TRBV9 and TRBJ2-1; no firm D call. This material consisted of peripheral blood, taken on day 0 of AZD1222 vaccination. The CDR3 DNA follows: TGTGCCAGCAGCGTAGGGTCTCCCTCCTACAATGAGCAGTTCTTC. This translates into CASSVGSPSYNEQFF.